This TCR beta chain was observed in a study of cytomegalovirus exposure and HLA in healthy donors. Germline loops: CDR1 SNHLY, CDR2 FYNNEI. The CDR3 is made up of 11 amino acids. Trimming removed 7 bases at V and 11 bases at J, with 14 bases between. Here immunoSEQ multiplex PCR was the method, and the copy in TCRdb shows in-frame clones only, minus some. The sample contains fewer than 350,000 clones, roughly 90% of which appear only once. The sample taken for sequencing was PBMCs. V usage is TRBV2 and J usage is TRBJ1-1; no clear D. The sequence came from a woman under 30 in good health and CMV-seronegative. The CDR3 region has the DNA TGTGCCAGCACTGAGATCGGAGGGGCTTTCTTT. Its protein is CASTEIGGAFF.